At least ten counts were recorded for the clone carrying this T cell receptor beta chain. Antigen unknown. Losses at the gene ends were 2 bases for V and 3 bases for J; bases not matched to a gene: 10. Germline V lookup: CDR1 SGHDT, CDR2 YYEEEE. This CDR3 comprises 17 residues. The data belong to a study of human T cells and chemical hapten exposure. Study-wide background: The patch tests put 0.01% DPC on the skin of the upper back and were read 6 days later. Points from the study as a whole: The number of TCRs above 1 in 1000 frequency did not change after DPC sensitization.

TCRdb called the RACE reads again in MiXCR, with one record for every CDR3 protein. This sample has more than 55,000 distinct CDR3 sequences; over 9% occur once, and the top ten carry about 4%. The time point: pre-sensitization, week 0. Regarding treatment: therapeutic diphenylcyclopropenone sensitization with weekly scalp DPC. This TCR derives from a woman aged 35 to 49 with alopecia areata. Some clones in this sample may be carry-over from other donors' samples. This specimen was whole blood, taken in connection with sensitization to the hapten diphenylcyclopropenone (DPC). The V gene is TRBV5-6, the J gene TRBJ2-2, with 7 bases lining up with TRBD2. CDR3 sequence: CASSFNTGTTYTGELFF. The CDR3 nucleotides read TGTGCCAGCAGCTTCAACACGGGGACTACCTACACCGGGGAGCTGTTTTTT.